Following are 27 T cell receptor beta chains from one sample sequenced in a study of blood T cell repertoires in COVID-19 (dated by TCRdb to about 2020). Libraries were constructed by the immunoSEQ multiplex PCR assay. Entries here come from immuneACCESS through TCRdb and include only in-frame sequences with V and J called. Some clones fail to appear in such tables; in the studies checked, an unresolved V gene covers under half of the shortfall, and the cause of the remainder is unknown. The sample table lists 95,000 to 110,000 clones, about 80% of them with a count of one. The ten largest clones capture more than 4% of the sample. Sequencing input: peripheral blood. The receptor set was obtained from a man between 65 and 85 years old with acute or convalescent COVID-19.

The V call is TRBV9, the J call TRBJ2-1; maybe TRBD1 (6 bases). Germline V gene lookup returns CDR1 SGDLS and CDR2 YYNGEE. Between the trimmed V and J ends, which lost 3 bases and 2 bases, there was a span of 12 bases. CDR3 length: 15 amino acids. CDR3 coding DNA: TGTGCCAGCAGCGCCAAGCAGGGGCCCTACAATGAGCAGTTCTTC. Its translation: CASSAKQGPYNEQFF. The full variable domain, rest sourced from reference TRBV9 and TRBJ2-1, is DSGVTQTPKHLITATGQRVTLRCSPRSGDLSVYWYQQSLDQGLQFLIQYYNGEERAKGNILERFSAQQFPDLHSELNLSSLELGDSALYFCASSAKQGPYNEQFFGPGTRLTVL.

The chain uses TRBV3-1 (or the pseudogene TRBV3-2) and TRBJ1-1; D is uncertain. The CDR3 is made up of 13 amino acids. The ends were cut back, 0 bases at V and 11 bases at J, with 13 bases in the middle. CDR1 and CDR2 from the germline V gene are LGHDT and YNNKEL (reference sequence). The CDR3 sequence: CASSQDLEASAFF. DNA for the CDR3: TGTGCCAGCAGCCAAGATCTGGAGGCGAGTGCTTTCTTT.

The genes are TRBV19 and TRBJ1-1, with D unclear. The CDR3 has 16 residues. Germline V gives CDR1 LNHDA, CDR2 SQIVND (reference sequence). V lost 3 bases and J lost 5, with 19 bases in between. The CDR3 coding sequence is TGTGCCAGTAGTATCGGGGTAAACCCTATACTTACTGAAGCTTTCTTT. Amino acids: CASSIGVNPILTEAFF.

This clone was detected only once. The chain joins TRBV2 to TRBJ2-7, with D perhaps matching TRBD2 (6 bases). Trimming stripped 2 bases from V and 3 bases from J, with 14 bases between. This CDR3 region has 15 residues. Germline lookup yields CDR1 SNHLY and CDR2 FYNNEI. As DNA, the CDR3 is TGTGCCAGCAGTGAATCCGGGGGACCCCTCTACGAGCAGTACTTC. Translated, it gives CASSESGGPLYEQYF. Using reference TRBV2 and TRBJ2-7 for the parts outside the CDR3, the full variable domain is EPEVTQTPSHQVTQMGQEVILRCVPISNHLYFYWYRQILGQKVEFLVSFYNNEISEKSEIFDDQFSVERPDGSNFTLKIRSTKLEDSAMYFCASSESGGPLYEQYFGPGTRLTVT.

The count of this clone is one. The chain links TRBV3-1 (or the pseudogene TRBV3-2) to TRBJ2-1; TRBD2 agrees at 8 bases. Trimming took 9 bases from V and 8 from J; bases not matched to a gene: 9. CDR1 is LGHDT, CDR2 YNNKEL, per germline (reference sequence). This CDR3 has 13 residues. DNA for the CDR3: TGTGCCAGTGGCAACGGGGGGGCCTATGAGCAGTTCTTC. It is translated as CASGNGGAYEQFF.

The rearrangement links TRBV12-3 or TRBV12-4 to TRBJ1-2; the D gene is possibly TRBD1 (5 bases). V gave up 6 bases and J gave up 8 bases, with 13 bases separating them. The CDR3 is 12 residues long. CDR3 loop: CASSPAGLGYTF. The CDR3 region has the DNA TGTGCCAGCAGCCCTGCGGGGCTGGGCTACACCTTC.

About this clone itself: At the DNA level, this CDR3 is encoded by other sequences in the same sample as well. This chain links TRBV18 with TRBJ1-1, with D possibly matching TRBD1 (5 bases). V was shortened by 3 bases and J by 4 bases, with 9 bases between the two germline ends. Germline-derived CDR1 and CDR2 are KGHSH and LQKENI. This CDR3 has 13 amino acids. CDR3 loop: CASSPLDSTEAFF. CDR3 coding DNA: TGTGCCAGCTCACCCCTTGACAGCACTGAAGCTTTCTTT.

The V gene is TRBV7-3, the J gene TRBJ2-1, with D tentatively TRBD2 (7 bases). Germline assignment: CDR1 SGHTA and CDR2 FQGTGA. V lost 5 bases and J lost 8, with 13 bases in between. The CDR3 has 13 residues. CDR3 amino acids: CASSPWGGDEQFF. The CDR3 DNA reads as TGTGCCAGCAGCCCTTGGGGGGGCGATGAGCAGTTCTTC.

The chain joins TRBV5-1 to TRBJ1-1; possibly TRBD1 for D (5 bases). This CDR3 is built from 15 residues. Germline CDR1 SGHRS, CDR2 YFSETQ. The ends were cut back, 0 bases at V and 5 bases at J, with 14 bases in the middle. As DNA, the CDR3 is TGCGCCAGCAGCTTGGCCCAGGGTCGTGGGACTGAAGCTTTCTTT. This encodes CASSLAQGRGTEAFF.

The chain carries TRBV15 and TRBJ1-1; D remains ambiguous. Germline CDR1 reads LNHNV; CDR2 reads YYDKDF (reference sequence). The CDR3 runs to 13 residues. Trimming removed 0 bases at V and 1 base at J, with 3 bases between. The CDR3, as DNA: TGTGCCACCAGCAGAGACGGGAACACTGAAGCTTTCTTT. Residues: CATSRDGNTEAFF.

This clone occurred once. The chain is built from TRBV27 and TRBJ1-5, with D possibly being TRBD1 (6 bases). CDR1 is MNHEY and CDR2 is SMNVEV in the germline V gene (reference sequence). This CDR3 has 15 residues. V lost 6 bases and J 1 base, leaving 13 bases between the germline ends. CDR3 amino acids: CASSLDSESNQPQHF. CDR3 bases: TGTGCCAGCAGCCTGGACAGTGAGAGCAATCAGCCCCAGCATTTT.

The gene calls are TRBV6-5 and TRBJ2-2; a possible D gene is TRBD1 (5 bases). This CDR3 region has 16 residues. The ends were cut back, 0 bases at V and 3 bases at J, with 11 bases in the middle. Germline V gene lookup returns CDR1 MNHEY and CDR2 SVGAGI. The CDR3 is CASSYSGQGYTGELFF. The CDR3 nucleotides are TGTGCCAGCAGTTACTCGGGGCAGGGCTACACCGGGGAGCTGTTTTTT.

The rearrangement joins TRBV7-8 to TRBJ1-6; D unresolved. Trimming took 2 bases from V and 5 from J, leaving 10 bases between them. Germline V gene data show CDR1 as SGHVS and CDR2 as FQNEAQ. The CDR3 length is 15 residues. CDR3 in amino acids: CASSLIRHDNSPLHF. The CDR3 DNA reads TGTGCCAGCAGCTTAATCCGACACGATAATTCACCCCTCCACTTT.

This clone has only a few counts. The chain's CDR3 is CASSNSGGAYNEQFF. In DNA, the CDR3 is TGCGCCAGCAGCAACAGCGGGGGGGCCTACAATGAGCAGTTCTTC. The chain employs TRBV5-1 and TRBJ2-1; TRBD2 agrees at 10 bases. In germline, CDR1 is SGHRS, CDR2 YFSETQ. Trimming cost V 4 bases and J 2 bases; bases outside gene matches: 3. CDR3 length: 15 amino acids.

The chain couples TRBV5-6 to TRBJ1-6; unclear D gene. The CDR3 runs 13 residues. Trimming shortened V by 5 bases and J by 6 bases, and 9 bases separated the two germline ends. CDR1 and CDR2 from the germline V gene are SGHDT and YYEEEE. The CDR3 loop is CASRRFVNSPLHF. CDR3 sequence (DNA): TGTGCCAGCAGGCGATTTGTTAATTCACCCCTCCACTTT.

The chain employs TRBV25-1 and TRBJ1-4; D is ambiguous. Germline lookup yields CDR1 MGHDK and CDR2 SYGVNS. Trimming stripped 6 bases from V and 0 bases from J, with 8 bases between. The CDR3 contains 14 residues. Here the CDR3 reads CASRDGATNEKLFF. CDR3 nucleotides: TGTGCCAGCAGGGACGGGGCAACTAATGAAAAACTGTTTTTT.

The genes are TRBV7-2 and TRBJ1-5, with D possibly matching TRBD1 (5 bases). Germline V gene lookup returns CDR1 SGHTA and CDR2 FQGNSA. Trimming pared 5 bases from V and 0 bases from J, leaving 8 bases between. The CDR3 is 14 residues long. DNA of the CDR3: TGTGCCAGCAGCCTCCAGGGTAGCAATCAGCCCCAGCATTTT. Translated, it gives CASSLQGSNQPQHF.

V and J are TRBV19 and TRBJ2-7; TRBD2 matches at 8 bases. This CDR3 contains 15 residues. CDR1 is LNHDA and CDR2 is SQIVND in the germline V gene (reference sequence). V dropped 3 bases and J dropped 2; count of bases not matched to a gene: 6. CDR3 loop: CASSISLAGTYEQYF. The CDR3 nucleotides read TGTGCCAGTAGTATTAGCTTAGCGGGAACCTACGAGCAGTACTTC.

There are a few counts of this clone. V usage is TRBV5-1 and J usage is TRBJ1-4; 8 nucleotides match TRBD1. V gave up 1 base and J gave up 7 bases; unmatched junction bases: 12. Germline V CDR1 and CDR2: SGHRS, YFSETQ. CDR3 length: 17 residues. The CDR3 nucleotides are TGCGCCAGCAGCTTGACCGGTTTCAGGGGGCAAAGTGAAAAACTGTTTTTT. This sequence encodes CASSLTGFRGQSEKLFF.

The chain joins TRBV9 to TRBJ2-5, with TRBD2 identical over 7 bases. Germline V lookup: CDR1 SGDLS, CDR2 YYNGEE. The trim removed 2 bases at V and 5 bases at J, leaving 9 bases unmatched. The CDR3 sequence is 15 residues long. CDR3 coding DNA: TGTGCCAGCAGCGTCGGGGGGACTACCTCGGAGACCCAGTACTTC. Protein product: CASSVGGTTSETQYF.

The CDR3 region is CASRHLQGEPNTGELFF. DNA for the CDR3: TGTGCCAGCCGACACCTACAGGGGGAACCGAACACCGGGGAGCTGTTTTTT. The J gene is TRBJ2-2, the V gene TRBV25-1, with 8 bases aligning to TRBD1. The CDR3 sequence is 17 residues long. The junction had 11 bases not matched to a gene; V was cut back by 8 bases and J by 0 bases. Per the germline V gene, CDR1 is MGHDK and CDR2 is SYGVNS.

The V call is TRBV29-1, the J call TRBJ2-5, with a weak D call TRBD1 (7 bases). Trimming shortened V by 7 bases and J by 4 bases, and 13 bases separated the two germline ends. The germline gives CDR1 SQVTM, CDR2 ANQGSEA. The CDR3 runs to 12 residues. This CDR3 is CSARQGGETQYF. CDR3 bases: TGCAGCGCACGACAGGGAGGAGAGACCCAGTACTTC.

V and J are TRBV6-1 and TRBJ2-1; maybe TRBD2 (5 bases). From germline, CDR1 is MNHNS and CDR2 SASEGT. The CDR3 consists of 15 residues. V was clipped by 2 bases and J by 2 bases, with 10 bases between them. In nucleotides, the CDR3 is TGTGCCAGCAGTGAACTAGCCCGCACCTACAATGAGCAGTTCTTC. Protein sequence: CASSELARTYNEQFF.

V is TRBV2 and J is TRBJ1-4; 12 bases fit TRBD1. This CDR3 comprises 16 residues. V gave up 1 base and J gave up 10 bases; unmatched junction bases: 7. The germline gives CDR1 SNHLY, CDR2 FYNNEI. CDR3 sequence: CASSEERGQGAGKLFF. In nucleotides, the CDR3 is TGTGCCAGCAGTGAAGAGAGGGGACAGGGGGCAGGAAAACTGTTTTTT.

The CDR3 bases are TGTGCCACCAGCAGCGCCCTAGGGACAAACGAGCAGTACTTC. Encoded protein: CATSSALGTNEQYF. The chain joins TRBV15 to TRBJ2-7; tentatively, D is TRBD1 (6 bases). The CDR3 contains 14 residues. CDR1 is LNHNV, CDR2 YYDKDF, per germline (reference sequence). Trimming left V 3 bases short and J 5 bases short, with 14 bases between.

The chain carries TRBV7-9 and TRBJ2-7; D uncertain. CDR1 SEHNR and CDR2 FQNEAQ come from the germline V gene (reference sequence). The CDR3 runs 13 residues. V lost 6 bases and J 3 bases, leaving 12 bases between the germline ends. The CDR3 here is CASSPQERYEQYF. The DNA of the CDR3 is TGTGCCAGCAGTCCTCAGGAACGCTACGAGCAGTACTTC. The full variable domain, in which reference TRBV7-9 and TRBJ2-7 provide the parts outside the CDR3, is DTGVSQNPRHKITKRGQNVTFRCDPISEHNRLYWYRQTLGQGPEFLTYFQNEAQLEKSRLLSDRFSAERPKGSFSTLEIQRTEQGDSAMYLCASSPQERYEQYFGPGTRLTVT.

This clone was seen just once. The chain has TRBV23-1 and TRBJ1-6; D is unclear. TRBV23-1 qualifies as an ORF whose function is uncertain. The CDR3 is made up of 17 amino acids. The germline V and J ends were trimmed by 0 bases and 3 bases, with 12 bases remaining between them. The chain's CDR3 is CASSQSRQKGYNSPLHF. Here the CDR3 DNA reads TGCGCCAGCAGTCAATCGAGGCAGAAAGGCTATAATTCACCCCTCCACTTT.